This TCR beta chain was identified in a study of shared clonotypes between healthy human individuals. Study-level information: Every donor yielded three CD4 naive, three CD4 memory, two CD8 naive and one CD8 memory plate.

The study's findings and limits: Sampling used blood alone; tissue repertoires probably differ.

This clone was observed once. Its specificity is unknown. The CDR3 contains 15 residues. From germline, CDR1 is SGHRS and CDR2 YFSETQ. V trimming: 4 bases; J trimming: 2 bases; junction bases outside the gene matches: 6. Original processing methods: Filtering of immunoSEQ junctional sequences could not match full-length read filtering. Some clones are missing from TCRdb's copy, which holds only in-frame ones; the method was immunoSEQ multiplex PCR. V, J and clone size are taken as reported in that table, and D and trimming were inferred from the DNA itself. This sample has over a million clones; 95% to 99% occur once, and the top ten carry 0.4% to 0.45%.

The sequence derives from a man in his thirties or forties in good health. The sample comprised naive CD4+ T cells sorted from blood. The subset was: CD45RA+ positively selected. The J gene is TRBJ2-5, the V gene TRBV5-1, with 9 bases fitting TRBD1. CDR3 sequence: CASSRTGATQETQYF. CDR3 sequence (DNA): TGCGCCAGCAGCAGGACAGGGGCGACTCAAGAGACCCAGTACTTC.